This T cell receptor beta chain was captured by sequencing in a study of blood T cell repertoires in COVID-19. Study background: From the United States, Italy and Spain came samples of acute and convalescent COVID-19. PBMCs, B-cell-depleted T cells, or T cells were the source of the cDNA or gDNA that made up the material.

Patients of the Seattle cohort, enrolled during active infection, were followed longitudinally. Germline V gene lookup returns CDR1 SGDLS and CDR2 YYNGEE. This CDR3 has 15 amino acids. The V end lost 2 bases, the J end lost 2 bases, and 13 bases lay between the germline ends. In the authors' workflow: Counts of nucleated cells, estimated from reference gene primer amplification, were obtained. Measured with immunoSEQ multiplex PCR; TCRdb has only the in-frame clones, and not every one. V, J and clone size are taken as reported in that table, and D and trimming were inferred from the DNA itself. The sample holds about 410,000 clones, about nine tenths seen once.

The receptor's source is a woman aged 40 to 55 with COVID-19, enrolled during active disease. The specimen was peripheral blood. This sequence joins TRBV9 and TRBJ1-1; D might be TRBD1 (5 bases). Here the CDR3 DNA reads TGTGCCAGCAGCGTCCGGGACTCCACAAACACTGAAGCTTTCTTT. It encodes CASSVRDSTNTEAFF.